Below, one T cell receptor (beta chain) is given with its context. The data belong to a study of blood T cells in healthy people across ages. Germline assignment: CDR1 KGHDR and CDR2 SFDVKD. This CDR3 is 12 amino acids long. Trimming pared 10 bases from V and 4 bases from J, leaving 12 bases between. A J-beta primer mix and a sample-barcoded 5' primer were used in a second PCR of about 7 to 11 cycles. TCRdb reprocessed the 5' RACE reads with MiXCR, giving one entry per CDR3 protein. Found here are about 1.8 million distinct CDR3 sequences, roughly 49% of them singletons; the top ten hold around 2.1%. The TCR was taken from a woman aged 40-49 years in good health. The sample taken for sequencing was blood. The gene calls are TRBV24-1 and TRBJ1-1; the D gene is possibly TRBD1 (6 bases). The CDR3 coding sequence is TGTGCCACGGCAGGGGAGAGCACTGAAGCTTTCTTT. It translates to CATAGESTEAFF.